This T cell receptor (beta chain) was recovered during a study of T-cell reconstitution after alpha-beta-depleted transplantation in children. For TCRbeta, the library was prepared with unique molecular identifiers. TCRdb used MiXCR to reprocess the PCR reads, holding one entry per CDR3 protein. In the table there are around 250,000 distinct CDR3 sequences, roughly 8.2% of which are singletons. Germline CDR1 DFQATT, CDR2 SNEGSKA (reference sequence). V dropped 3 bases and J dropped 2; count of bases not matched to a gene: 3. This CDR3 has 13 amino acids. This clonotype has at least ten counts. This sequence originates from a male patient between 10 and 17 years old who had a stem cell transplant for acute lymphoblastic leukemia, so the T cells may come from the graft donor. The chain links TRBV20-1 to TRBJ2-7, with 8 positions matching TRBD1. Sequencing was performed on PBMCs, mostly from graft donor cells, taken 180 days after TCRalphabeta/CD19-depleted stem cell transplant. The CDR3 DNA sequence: TGCAGTGCTAGGGACAGGGAAGCCTACGAGCAGTACTTC. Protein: CSARDREAYEQYF.